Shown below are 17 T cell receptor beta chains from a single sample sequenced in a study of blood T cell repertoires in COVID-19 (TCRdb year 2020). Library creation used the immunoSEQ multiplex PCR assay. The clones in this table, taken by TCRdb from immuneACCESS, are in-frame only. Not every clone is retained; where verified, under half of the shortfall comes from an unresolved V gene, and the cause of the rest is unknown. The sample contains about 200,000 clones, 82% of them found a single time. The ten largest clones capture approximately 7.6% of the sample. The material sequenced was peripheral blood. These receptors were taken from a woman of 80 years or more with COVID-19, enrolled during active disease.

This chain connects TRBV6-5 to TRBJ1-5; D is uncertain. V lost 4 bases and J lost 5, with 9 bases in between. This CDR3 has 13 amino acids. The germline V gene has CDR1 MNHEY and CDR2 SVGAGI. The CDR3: CASSSRTHQPQHF. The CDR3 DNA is TGTGCCAGCAGTTCCAGGACTCATCAGCCCCAGCATTTT.

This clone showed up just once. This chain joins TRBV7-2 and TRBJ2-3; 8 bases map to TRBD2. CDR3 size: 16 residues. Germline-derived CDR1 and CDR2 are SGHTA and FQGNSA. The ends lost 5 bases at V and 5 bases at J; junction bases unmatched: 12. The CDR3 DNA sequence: TGTGCCAGCAGCCCGCGGAGTAGCGGGAAGGAAGATACGCAGTATTTT. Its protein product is CASSPRSSGKEDTQYF.

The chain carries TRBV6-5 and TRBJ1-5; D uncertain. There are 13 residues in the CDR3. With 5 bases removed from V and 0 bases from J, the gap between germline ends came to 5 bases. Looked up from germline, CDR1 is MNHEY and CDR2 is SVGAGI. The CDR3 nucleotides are TGTGCCAGCAGTCTAAATAGCAATCAGCCCCAGCATTTT. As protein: CASSLNSNQPQHF.

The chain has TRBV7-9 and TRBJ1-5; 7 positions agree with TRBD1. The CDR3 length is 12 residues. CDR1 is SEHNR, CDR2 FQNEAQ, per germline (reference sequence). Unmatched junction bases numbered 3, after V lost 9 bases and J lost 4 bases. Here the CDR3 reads CASKTGNQPQHF. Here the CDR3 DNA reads TGTGCCAGTAAGACAGGGAATCAGCCCCAGCATTTT.

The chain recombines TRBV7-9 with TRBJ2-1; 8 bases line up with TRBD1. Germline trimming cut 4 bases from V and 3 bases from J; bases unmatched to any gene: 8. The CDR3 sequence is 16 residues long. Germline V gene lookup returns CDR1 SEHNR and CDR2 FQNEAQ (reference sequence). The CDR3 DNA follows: TGTGCCAGCAGCTGGAGGAGACAGGGGTACTACAATGAGCAGTTCTTC. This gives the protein CASSWRRQGYYNEQFF.

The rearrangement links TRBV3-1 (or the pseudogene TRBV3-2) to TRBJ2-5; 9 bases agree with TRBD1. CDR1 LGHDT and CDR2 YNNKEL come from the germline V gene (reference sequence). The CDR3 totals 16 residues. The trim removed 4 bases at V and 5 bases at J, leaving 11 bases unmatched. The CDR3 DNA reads TGTGCCAGCAGCCCGATTGCTCCCGGGACAGGGGAGACCCAGTACTTC. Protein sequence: CASSPIAPGTGETQYF.

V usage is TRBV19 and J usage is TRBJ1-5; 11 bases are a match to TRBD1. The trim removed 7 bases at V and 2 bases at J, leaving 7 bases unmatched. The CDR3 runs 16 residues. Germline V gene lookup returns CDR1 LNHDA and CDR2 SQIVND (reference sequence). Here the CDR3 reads CASTTPGQGGNQPQHF. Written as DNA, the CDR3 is TGTGCCAGTACTACTCCGGGACAGGGGGGCAATCAGCCCCAGCATTTT.

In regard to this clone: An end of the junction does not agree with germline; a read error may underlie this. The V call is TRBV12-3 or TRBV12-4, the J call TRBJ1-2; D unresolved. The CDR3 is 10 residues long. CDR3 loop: CASSWARRIF. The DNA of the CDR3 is TGTGCCAGCAGTTGGGCACGTAGGATTTTC.

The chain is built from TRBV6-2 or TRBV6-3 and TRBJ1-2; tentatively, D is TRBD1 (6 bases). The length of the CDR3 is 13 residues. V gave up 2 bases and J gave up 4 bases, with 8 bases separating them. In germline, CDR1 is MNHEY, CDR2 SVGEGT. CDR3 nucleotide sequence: TGTGCCAGCAGTTACACAGGGCTCTATGGCTACACCTTC. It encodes CASSYTGLYGYTF.

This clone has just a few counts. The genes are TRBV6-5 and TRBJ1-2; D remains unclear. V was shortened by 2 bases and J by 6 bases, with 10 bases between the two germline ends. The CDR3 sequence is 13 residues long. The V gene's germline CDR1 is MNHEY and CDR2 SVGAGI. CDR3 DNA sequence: TGTGCCAGCAGTTACCGGTTGCGAGATGGCTACACCTTC. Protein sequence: CASSYRLRDGYTF.

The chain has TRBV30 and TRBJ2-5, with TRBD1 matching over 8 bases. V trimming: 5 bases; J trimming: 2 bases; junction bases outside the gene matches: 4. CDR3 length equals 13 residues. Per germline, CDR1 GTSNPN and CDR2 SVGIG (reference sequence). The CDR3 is CAWAGGVQETQYF. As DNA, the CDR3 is TGTGCCTGGGCAGGGGGCGTGCAAGAGACCCAGTACTTC.

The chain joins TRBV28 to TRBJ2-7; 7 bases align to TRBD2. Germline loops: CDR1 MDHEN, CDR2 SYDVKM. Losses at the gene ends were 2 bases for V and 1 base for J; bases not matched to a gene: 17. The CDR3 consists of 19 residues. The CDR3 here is CASSLGTNTLADESYEQYF. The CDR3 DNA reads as TGTGCCAGCAGTTTAGGGACGAACACGCTAGCGGACGAGTCCTACGAGCAGTACTTC.

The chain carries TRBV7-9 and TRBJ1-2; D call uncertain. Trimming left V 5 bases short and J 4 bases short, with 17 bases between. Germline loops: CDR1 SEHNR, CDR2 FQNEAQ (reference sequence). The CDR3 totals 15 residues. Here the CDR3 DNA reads TGTGCCAGCAGCCTCGGAACAGTGGAACTCTATGGCTACACCTTC. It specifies CASSLGTVELYGYTF.

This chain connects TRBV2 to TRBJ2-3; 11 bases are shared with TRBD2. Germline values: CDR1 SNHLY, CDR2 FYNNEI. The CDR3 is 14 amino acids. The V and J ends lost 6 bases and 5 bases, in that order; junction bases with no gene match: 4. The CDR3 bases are TGTGCCAGCAGACTAGCGGGGGCGGGAGATACGCAGTATTTT. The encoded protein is CASRLAGAGDTQYF. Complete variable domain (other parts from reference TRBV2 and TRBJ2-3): EPEVTQTPSHQVTQMGQEVILRCVPISNHLYFYWYRQILGQKVEFLVSFYNNEISEKSEIFDDQFSVERPDGSNFTLKIRSTKLEDSAMYFCASRLAGAGDTQYFGPGTRLTVL.

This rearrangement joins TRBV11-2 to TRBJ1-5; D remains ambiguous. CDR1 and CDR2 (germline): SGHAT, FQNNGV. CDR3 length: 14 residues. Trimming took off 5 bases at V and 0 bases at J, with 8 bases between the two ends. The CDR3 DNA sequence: TGTGCCAGCAGCCACGGTTATAGCAATCAGCCCCAGCATTTT. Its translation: CASSHGYSNQPQHF.

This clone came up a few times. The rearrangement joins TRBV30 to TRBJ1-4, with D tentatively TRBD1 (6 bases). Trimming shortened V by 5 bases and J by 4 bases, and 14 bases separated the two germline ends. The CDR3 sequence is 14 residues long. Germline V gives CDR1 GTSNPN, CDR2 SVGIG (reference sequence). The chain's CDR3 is CAWGTRVFNEKLFF. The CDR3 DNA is TGTGCCTGGGGGACAAGAGTCTTTAATGAAAAACTGTTTTTT.

The DNA of the CDR3 is TGTGCCAGCAGCGCCCTTGGACTAGGGGGAACAGATACGCAGTATTTT. Protein sequence: CASSALGLGGTDTQYF. The chain couples TRBV5-8 to TRBJ2-3; possible D gene TRBD2, 7 bases. Trimming left V 4 bases short and J 3 bases short, with 18 bases between. The CDR3 is 16 residues long. Germline assignment: CDR1 SGHTS and CDR2 YDEGEE. Variable domain in full (rest from reference TRBV5-8 and TRBJ2-3): EAGVTQSPTHLIKTRGQQATLRCSPISGHTSVYWYQQALGLGLQFLLWYDEGEERNRGNFPPRFSGRQFPNYSSELNVNALELEDSALYLCASSALGLGGTDTQYFGPGTRLTVL.